A single sample is the source of the 16 T cell receptor beta chains below, sequenced in a study of cytomegalovirus exposure and HLA in healthy donors. The PCR was carried out with 60 Vbeta primers and 13 Jbeta primers. Profiled with immunoSEQ multiplex PCR; TCRdb holds only in-frame clones, not every one. The table lists roughly 70,000 clones, 65% to 85% of them singletons. Input material: PBMCs. The receptor source for this set is a man between 65 and 85 years old in good health and CMV-seronegative.

The V call is TRBV6-1, the J call TRBJ2-5, with a possible D match to TRBD1 (5 bases). This CDR3 is built from 12 residues. V dropped 2 bases and J dropped 14 bases, with 15 bases sitting between them. Germline lookup yields CDR1 MNHNS and CDR2 SASEGT. This CDR3 is CASSERGGTLYF. The CDR3 DNA reads as TGTGCCAGCAGTGAAAGGGGCGGAACCCTCTACTTC.

The V and J genes are TRBV5-1 and TRBJ2-7; TRBD2 might be the D (5 bases). Trimming removed 4 bases at V and 5 bases at J, with 16 bases between. The CDR3 loop spans 14 amino acids. Germline CDR1 reads SGHRS; CDR2 reads YFSETQ. For the CDR3, the DNA is TGCGCCAGCAGCCCCGCCCGGGGAGCCCACGAGCAGTACTTC. This gives the protein CASSPARGAHEQYF. The full variable domain, rest sourced from reference TRBV5-1 and TRBJ2-7, is KAGVTQTPRYLIKTRGQQVTLSCSPISGHRSVSWYQQTPGQGLQFLFEYFSETQRNKGNFPGRFSGRQFSNSRSEMNVSTLELGDSALYLCASSPARGAHEQYFGPGTRLTVT.

The chain joins TRBV11-2 to TRBJ2-5, with 9 nucleotides matching TRBD2. This CDR3 is 16 amino acids long. Germline values: CDR1 SGHAT, CDR2 FQNNGV. Trimming removed 6 bases from V and 5 bases from J; junction bases left unmatched: 13. CDR3: CASSLQVAGAGETQYF. In DNA, the CDR3 is TGTGCCAGCAGTCTTCAGGTAGCGGGAGCTGGGGAGACCCAGTACTTC.

The V call is TRBV13, the J call TRBJ1-2, with D maybe TRBD1 (5 bases). Per the germline V gene, CDR1 is PRHDT and CDR2 is FYEKMQ (reference sequence). The germline V and J ends were trimmed by 5 bases and 0 bases, with 13 bases remaining between them. The CDR3 spans 15 residues. The CDR3 loop reads CASSRRQLPNYGYTF. The CDR3 region has the DNA TGTGCCAGCAGCCGCAGACAGCTCCCTAACTATGGCTACACCTTC.

The chain links TRBV5-1 to TRBJ2-3; no clear D gene. The V end lost 4 bases, the J end lost 11 bases, and 14 bases lay between the germline ends. The germline V gene encodes CDR1 SGHRS and CDR2 YFSETQ. The length of the CDR3 is 12 residues. The DNA of the CDR3 is TGCGCCAGCAGCCTGGAATCCGGTCAGCAGTATTTT. This translates into CASSLESGQQYF.

CDR3 nucleotide sequence: TGTGCCAGCTTCGAGGGGGGGCACAATGAGCAGTTCTTC. It encodes CASFEGGHNEQFF. The chain links TRBV28 to TRBJ2-1; TRBD2 is a possible D gene (7 bases). The germline CDR1 and CDR2 sequences are MDHEN and SYDVKM. The CDR3 loop spans 13 amino acids. V was pared by 8 bases and J by 5 bases, with 13 bases between.

This clone was seen a handful of times. The CDR3 coding sequence is TGTGCCAGCAGTGGACAGGAGATGGTACGATCACCCCTCCACTTT. It yields the protein CASSGQEMVRSPLHF. This sequence joins TRBV6-1 and TRBJ1-6, with TRBD1 as a possible D gene (6 bases). CDR1 and CDR2 (germline): MNHNS, SASEGT. The CDR3 contains 15 residues. V was clipped by 4 bases and J by 10 bases, with 17 bases between them.

This chain uses TRBV18 with TRBJ1-2; TRBD1 is a possible D gene (5 bases). The germline CDR1 and CDR2 sequences are KGHSH and LQKENI. The CDR3 runs to 17 residues. V lost 2 bases and J lost 3, with 19 bases in between. CDR3 nucleotides: TGTGCCAGCTCACCAGTACTCGGCAGGGTGGTGGACTATGGCTACACCTTC. As protein: CASSPVLGRVVDYGYTF.

The J gene is TRBJ2-3, the V gene TRBV27, with 7 bases fitting TRBD1. The germline gives CDR1 MNHEY, CDR2 SMNVEV (reference sequence). Losses at the gene ends were 6 bases for V and 1 base for J; bases not matched to a gene: 10. The CDR3 totals 16 residues. Written as DNA, the CDR3 is TGTGCCAGCAGGGGACAGCCAAGGTCTGGCACAGATACGCAGTATTTT. Protein sequence: CASRGQPRSGTDTQYF.

V is TRBV7-2 and J is TRBJ2-2; a weak D match, TRBD2 (6 bases). The V and J ends lost 0 bases and 3 bases respectively, with 8 bases between them. CDR3 length: 15 amino acids. Per germline, CDR1 SGHTA and CDR2 FQGNSA. CDR3 in DNA: TGTGCCAGCAGCTTAGCTAGCGGTTACACCGGGGAGCTGTTTTTT. It encodes CASSLASGYTGELFF. The variable domain in full, with the rest retrieved from reference TRBV7-2 and TRBJ2-2, is GAGVSQSPSNKVTEKGKDVELRCDPISGHTALYWYRQSLGQGLEFLIYFQGNSAPDKSGLPSDRFSAERTGGSVSTLTIQRTQQEDSAVYLCASSLASGYTGELFFGEGSRLTVL.

V is TRBV30 and J is TRBJ2-7; D may be TRBD1 (5 bases). The V and J ends lost 1 base and 1 base respectively, with 8 bases between them. CDR1 is GTSNPN, CDR2 SVGIG, per germline (reference sequence). The length of the CDR3 is 13 residues. CDR3 sequence: CAWSADSSYEQYF. The CDR3 nucleotides are TGTGCCTGGAGTGCCGACAGTTCCTACGAGCAGTACTTC.

The chain couples TRBV11-3 to TRBJ2-3; 9 bases are a match to TRBD1. Trimming cost V 4 bases and J 4 bases; bases outside gene matches: 6. The length of the CDR3 is 15 residues. Germline V lookup: CDR1 SGHNT, CDR2 YENEEA. The CDR3 loop reads CASSSGDRASDTQYF. CDR3 DNA sequence: TGTGCCAGCAGCTCCGGGGACAGGGCCTCAGATACGCAGTATTTT.

This clone was picked up one time. The chain uses TRBV5-4 and TRBJ1-5, with 11 nucleotides matching TRBD1. The CDR3 runs to 16 residues. CDR1 is SGHNT, CDR2 YYREEE, per germline (reference sequence). V was pared by 0 bases and J by 10 bases, with 9 bases of the junction left unmatched. The CDR3 DNA follows: TGTGCCAGCAGCTTGGTAACCCGGACAGGGGGCCATCCCCAGCATTTT. Translation: CASSLVTRTGGHPQHF.

The V and J genes are TRBV7-2 and TRBJ2-1; no firm D call. Germline values: CDR1 SGHTA, CDR2 FQGNSA. The CDR3 consists of 14 residues. Deletions cut 10 bases from V and 0 bases from J, with 13 bases between. The chain's CDR3 is CATTTVSSYNEQFF. The CDR3 region has the DNA TGTGCCACCACCACAGTGAGCTCCTACAATGAGCAGTTCTTC.

This sequence joins TRBV5-1 and TRBJ1-6; a weak D match, TRBD1 (5 bases). This CDR3 spans 17 amino acids. V lost 1 base to trimming and J lost 0 bases, with 11 bases between them. Germline lookup yields CDR1 SGHRS and CDR2 YFSETQ. Here the CDR3 DNA reads TGCGCCAGCAGCTTGTACGGACAAAACTCCTATAATTCACCCCTCCACTTT. Translating gives CASSLYGQNSYNSPLHF.

This clone came up a few times. V is TRBV7-2 and J is TRBJ2-3; 15 positions agree with TRBD2. Germline CDR1 SGHTA, CDR2 FQGNSA. The J segment lost 6 bases and the V segment lost 4 bases, leaving 2 bases of the junction unmatched. This CDR3 has 15 amino acids. The CDR3 DNA reads TGTGCCAGCAGCTCCGGACTAGCGGGGGGGGATACGCAGTATTTT. Translating gives CASSSGLAGGDTQYF.